The 2 T cell receptor beta chains below were found in one sample sequenced in a study of T-cell memory formation after mild COVID-19. Via MiXCR, TCRdb re-called the 5' RACE reads, giving one row per CDR3 protein. The sample yields about 340,000 distinct CDR3 sequences, roughly 13% seen once. The material sequenced was PBMCs or a T cell subset sorted from them (not recorded which). These receptors all come from a man aged 18 to 29 who had mild COVID-19 (a few samples of this study predate the infection). Cell type and time point are not known.

The rearrangement links TRBV7-8 to TRBJ2-7; weak D call: TRBD1 (5 bases). Per the germline V gene, CDR1 is SGHVS and CDR2 is FQNEAQ. The CDR3 has 14 amino acids. The ends were cut back, 3 bases at V and 3 bases at J, with 12 bases in the middle. This CDR3 reads CASSFIWQGYEQYV. The CDR3 DNA reads as TGTGCCAGCAGCTTCATATGGCAGGGCTACGAGCAGTACGTC.

This clonotype was seen a few times. The chain joins TRBV3-1 to TRBJ2-7; the match to TRBD2 covers 9 bases. The CDR3 runs to 16 residues. Trimming took 1 base from V and 0 from J; bases not matched to a gene: 4. Per the germline V gene, CDR1 is LGHDT and CDR2 is YNNKEL (reference sequence). The CDR3, as DNA: TGTGCCAGCAGCCAAGGGCTAGCGGGACTCTCCTACGAGCAGTACTTC. It encodes CASSQGLAGLSYEQYF.